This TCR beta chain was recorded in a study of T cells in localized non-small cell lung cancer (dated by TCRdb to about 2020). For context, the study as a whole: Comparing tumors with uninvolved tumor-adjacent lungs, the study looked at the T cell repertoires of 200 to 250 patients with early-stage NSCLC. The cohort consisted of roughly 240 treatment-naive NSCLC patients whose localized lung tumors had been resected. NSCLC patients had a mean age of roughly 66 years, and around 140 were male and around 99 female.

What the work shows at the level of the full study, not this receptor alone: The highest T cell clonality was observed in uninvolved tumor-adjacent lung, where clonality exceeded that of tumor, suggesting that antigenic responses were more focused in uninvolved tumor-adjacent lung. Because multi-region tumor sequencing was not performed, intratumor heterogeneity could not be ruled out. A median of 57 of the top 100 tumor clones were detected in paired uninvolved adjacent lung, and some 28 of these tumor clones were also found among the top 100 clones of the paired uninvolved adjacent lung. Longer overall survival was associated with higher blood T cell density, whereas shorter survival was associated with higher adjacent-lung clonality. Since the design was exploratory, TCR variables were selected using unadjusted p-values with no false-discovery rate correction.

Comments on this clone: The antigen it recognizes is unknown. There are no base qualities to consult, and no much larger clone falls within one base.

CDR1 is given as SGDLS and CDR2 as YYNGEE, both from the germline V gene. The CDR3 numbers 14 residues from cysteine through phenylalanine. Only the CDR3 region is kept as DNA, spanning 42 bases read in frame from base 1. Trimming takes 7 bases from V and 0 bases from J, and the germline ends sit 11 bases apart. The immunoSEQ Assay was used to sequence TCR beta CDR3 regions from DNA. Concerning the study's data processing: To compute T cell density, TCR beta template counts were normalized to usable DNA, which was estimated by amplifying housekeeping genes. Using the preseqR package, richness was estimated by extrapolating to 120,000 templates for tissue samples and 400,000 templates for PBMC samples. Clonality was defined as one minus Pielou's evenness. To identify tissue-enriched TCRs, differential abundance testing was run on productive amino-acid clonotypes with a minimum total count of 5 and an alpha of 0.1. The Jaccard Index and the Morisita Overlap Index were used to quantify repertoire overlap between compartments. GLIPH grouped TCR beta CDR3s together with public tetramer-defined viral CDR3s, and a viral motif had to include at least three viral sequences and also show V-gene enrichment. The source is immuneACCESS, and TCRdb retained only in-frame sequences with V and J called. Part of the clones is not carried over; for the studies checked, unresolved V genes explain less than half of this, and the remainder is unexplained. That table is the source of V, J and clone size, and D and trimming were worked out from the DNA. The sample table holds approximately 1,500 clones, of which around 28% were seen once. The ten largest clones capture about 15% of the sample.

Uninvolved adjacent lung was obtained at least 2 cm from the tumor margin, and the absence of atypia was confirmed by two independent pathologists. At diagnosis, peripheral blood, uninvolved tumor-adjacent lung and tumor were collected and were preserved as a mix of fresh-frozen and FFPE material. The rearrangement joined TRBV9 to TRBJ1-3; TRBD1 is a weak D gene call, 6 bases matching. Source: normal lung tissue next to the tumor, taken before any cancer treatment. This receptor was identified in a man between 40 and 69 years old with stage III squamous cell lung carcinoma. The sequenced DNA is TGTGCCAGCTTACCGGGGGCCTCTGGAAACACCATATATTTT. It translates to CASLPGASGNTIYF.